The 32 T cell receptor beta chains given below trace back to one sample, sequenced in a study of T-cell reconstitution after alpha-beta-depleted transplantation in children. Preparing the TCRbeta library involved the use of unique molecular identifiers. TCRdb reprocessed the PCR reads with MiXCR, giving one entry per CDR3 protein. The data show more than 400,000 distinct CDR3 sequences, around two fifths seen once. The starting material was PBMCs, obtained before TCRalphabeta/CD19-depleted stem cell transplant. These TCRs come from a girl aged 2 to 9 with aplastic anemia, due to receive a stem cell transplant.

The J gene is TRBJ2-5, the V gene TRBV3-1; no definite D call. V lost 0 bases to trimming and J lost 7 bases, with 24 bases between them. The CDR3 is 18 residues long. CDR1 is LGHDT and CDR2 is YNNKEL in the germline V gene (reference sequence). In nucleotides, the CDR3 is TGTGCCAGCAGCCAAGAGCTCCTAATAGTAACCAAGAGAGCGACCCAGTACTTC. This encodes CASSQELLIVTKRATQYF.

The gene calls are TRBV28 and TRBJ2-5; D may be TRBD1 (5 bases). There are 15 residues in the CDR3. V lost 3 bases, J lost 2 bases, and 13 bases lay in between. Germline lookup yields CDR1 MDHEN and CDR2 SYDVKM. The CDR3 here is CASSLSGNLQETQYF. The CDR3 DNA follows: TGTGCCAGCAGTTTGTCAGGGAATTTACAAGAGACCCAGTACTTC.

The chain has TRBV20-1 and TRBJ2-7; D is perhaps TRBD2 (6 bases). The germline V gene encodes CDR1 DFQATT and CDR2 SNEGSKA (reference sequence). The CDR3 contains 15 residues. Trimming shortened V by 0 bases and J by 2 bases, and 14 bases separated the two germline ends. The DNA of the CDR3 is TGCAGTGCTAGAGATGCGCTAGCGCCGACCTACGAGCAGTACTTC. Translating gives CSARDALAPTYEQYF.

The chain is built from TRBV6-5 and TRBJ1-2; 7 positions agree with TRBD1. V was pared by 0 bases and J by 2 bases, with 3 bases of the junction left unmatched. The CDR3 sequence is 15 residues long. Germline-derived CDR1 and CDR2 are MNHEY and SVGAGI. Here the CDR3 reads CASSYSRDSNYGYTF. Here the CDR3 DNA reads TGTGCCAGCAGTTACTCCCGGGACAGCAACTATGGCTACACCTTC.

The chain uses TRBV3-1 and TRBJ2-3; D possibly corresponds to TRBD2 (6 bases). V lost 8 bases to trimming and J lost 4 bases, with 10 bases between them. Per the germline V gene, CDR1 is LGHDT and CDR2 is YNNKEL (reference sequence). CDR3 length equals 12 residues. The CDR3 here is CASGGIADTQYF. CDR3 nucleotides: TGTGCCAGCGGGGGGATAGCAGATACGCAGTATTTT.

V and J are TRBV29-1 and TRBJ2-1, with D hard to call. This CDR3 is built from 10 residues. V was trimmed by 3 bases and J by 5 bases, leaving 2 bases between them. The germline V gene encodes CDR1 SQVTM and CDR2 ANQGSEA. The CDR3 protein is CSVDHNEQFF. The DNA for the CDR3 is TGCAGCGTTGACCACAATGAGCAGTTCTTC.

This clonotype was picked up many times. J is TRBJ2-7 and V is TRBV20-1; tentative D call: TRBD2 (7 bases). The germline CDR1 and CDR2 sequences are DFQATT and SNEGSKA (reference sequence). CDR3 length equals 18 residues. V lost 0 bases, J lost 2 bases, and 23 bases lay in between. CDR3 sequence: CSAREMGPPQGLPYEQYF. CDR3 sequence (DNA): TGCAGTGCTAGAGAGATGGGACCCCCACAGGGACTACCCTACGAGCAGTACTTC.

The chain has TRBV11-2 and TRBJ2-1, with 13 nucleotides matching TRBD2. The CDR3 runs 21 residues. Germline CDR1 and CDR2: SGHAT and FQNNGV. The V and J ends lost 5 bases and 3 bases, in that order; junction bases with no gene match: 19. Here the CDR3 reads CASSPRLGTSGIVGFYNEQFF. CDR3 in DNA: TGTGCCAGCAGCCCTAGACTGGGGACTAGCGGGATCGTGGGGTTCTACAATGAGCAGTTCTTC. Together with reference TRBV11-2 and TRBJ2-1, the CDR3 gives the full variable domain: EAGVAQSPRYKIIEKRQSVAFWCNPISGHATLYWYQQILGQGPKLLIQFQNNGVVDDSQLPKDRFSAERLKGVDSTLKIQPAKLEDSAVYLCASSPRLGTSGIVGFYNEQFFGPGTRLTVL.

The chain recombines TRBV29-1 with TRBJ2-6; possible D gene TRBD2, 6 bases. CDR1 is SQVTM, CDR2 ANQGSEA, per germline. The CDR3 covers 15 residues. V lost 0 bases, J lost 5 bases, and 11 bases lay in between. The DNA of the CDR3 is TGCAGCGTTGAAGATCGGGGAGGATGGGCCAACGTCCTGACTTTC. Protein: CSVEDRGGWANVLTF.

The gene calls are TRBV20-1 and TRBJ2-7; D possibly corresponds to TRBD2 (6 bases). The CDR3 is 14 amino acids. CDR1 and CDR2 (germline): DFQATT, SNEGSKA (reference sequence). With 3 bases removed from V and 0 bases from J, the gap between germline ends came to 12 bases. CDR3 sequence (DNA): TGCAGTGCTAGGACGGGACTTAGCTCCTACGAGCAGTACTTC. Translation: CSARTGLSSYEQYF.

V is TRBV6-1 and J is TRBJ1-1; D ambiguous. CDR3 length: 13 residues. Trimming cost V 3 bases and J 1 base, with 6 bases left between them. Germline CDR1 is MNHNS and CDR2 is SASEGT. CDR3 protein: CASSEFRNTEAFF. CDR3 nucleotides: TGTGCCAGCAGTGAGTTCAGGAACACTGAAGCTTTCTTT.

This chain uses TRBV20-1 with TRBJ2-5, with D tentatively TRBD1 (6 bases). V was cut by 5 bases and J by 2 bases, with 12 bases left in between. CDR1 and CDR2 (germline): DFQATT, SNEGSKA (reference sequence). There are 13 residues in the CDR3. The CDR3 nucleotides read TGCAGTGCTTGGGCAGGGGTTCAAGAGACCCAGTACTTC. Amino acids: CSAWAGVQETQYF.

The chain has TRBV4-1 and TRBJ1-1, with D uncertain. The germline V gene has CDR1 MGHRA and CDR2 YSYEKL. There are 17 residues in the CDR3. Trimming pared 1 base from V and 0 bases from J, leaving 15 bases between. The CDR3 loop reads CASSQGYRMAMNTEAFF. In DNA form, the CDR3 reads TGCGCCAGCAGCCAAGGGTATAGGATGGCTATGAACACTGAAGCTTTCTTT.

The CDR3 loop is CSAQEGTSGSDTQYF. The CDR3 nucleotides are TGCAGTGCTCAGGAGGGGACTAGCGGATCAGATACGCAGTATTTT. The chain is built from TRBV20-1 and TRBJ2-3; 11 nucleotides agree with TRBD2. Germline CDR1 and CDR2: DFQATT and SNEGSKA (reference sequence). This CDR3 comprises 15 residues. V was pared by 5 bases and J by 4 bases, with 8 bases of the junction left unmatched.

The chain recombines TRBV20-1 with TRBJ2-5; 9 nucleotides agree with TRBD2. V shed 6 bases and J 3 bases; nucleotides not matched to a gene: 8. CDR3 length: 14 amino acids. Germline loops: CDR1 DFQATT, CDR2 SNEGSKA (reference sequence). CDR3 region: CSAAVIAGEETQYF. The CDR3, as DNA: TGCAGTGCCGCGGTCATAGCGGGGGAAGAGACCCAGTACTTC.

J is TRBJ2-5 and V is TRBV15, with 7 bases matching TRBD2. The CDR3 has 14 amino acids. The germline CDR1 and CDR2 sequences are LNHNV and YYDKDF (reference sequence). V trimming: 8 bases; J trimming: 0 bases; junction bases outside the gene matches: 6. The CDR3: CATAGVQDQETQYF. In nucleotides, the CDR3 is TGTGCCACCGCGGGGGTACAAGACCAAGAGACCCAGTACTTC.

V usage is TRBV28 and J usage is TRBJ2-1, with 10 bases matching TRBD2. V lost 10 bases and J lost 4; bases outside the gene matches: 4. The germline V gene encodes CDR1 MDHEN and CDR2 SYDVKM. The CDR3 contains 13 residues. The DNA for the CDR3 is TGTGCCACGTATAGCGGGGGGTACAATGAGCAGTTCTTC. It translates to CATYSGGYNEQFF.

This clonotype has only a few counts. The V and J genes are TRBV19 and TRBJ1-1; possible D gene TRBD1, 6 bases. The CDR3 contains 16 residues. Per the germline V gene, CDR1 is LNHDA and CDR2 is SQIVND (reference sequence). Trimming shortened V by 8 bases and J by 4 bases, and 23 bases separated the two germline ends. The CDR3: CASSLTGTRGVTEAFF. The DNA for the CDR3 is TGTGCCAGTTCTTTAACCGGGACAAGGGGGGTCACTGAAGCTTTCTTT.

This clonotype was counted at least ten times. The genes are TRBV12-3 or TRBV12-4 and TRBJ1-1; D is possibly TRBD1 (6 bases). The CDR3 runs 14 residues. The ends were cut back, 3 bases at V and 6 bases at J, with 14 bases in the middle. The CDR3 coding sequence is TGTGCCAGCAGTTTGGCCCACAGGGATGCTGAAGCTTTCTTT. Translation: CASSLAHRDAEAFF.

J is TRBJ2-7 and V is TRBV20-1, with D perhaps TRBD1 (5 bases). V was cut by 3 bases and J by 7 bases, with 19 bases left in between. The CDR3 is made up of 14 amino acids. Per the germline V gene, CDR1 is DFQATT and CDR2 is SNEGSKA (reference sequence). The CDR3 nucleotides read TGCAGTGCTAGTCCAACAGGACGCAGTAGAGAGCAGTACTTC. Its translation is CSASPTGRSREQYF.

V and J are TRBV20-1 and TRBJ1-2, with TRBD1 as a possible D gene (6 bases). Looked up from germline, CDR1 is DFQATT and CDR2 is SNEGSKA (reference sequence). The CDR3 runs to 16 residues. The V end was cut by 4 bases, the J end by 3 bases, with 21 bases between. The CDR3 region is CSAKISGVVDDYGYTF. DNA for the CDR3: TGCAGTGCTAAGATTTCAGGGGTTGTGGACGACTATGGCTACACCTTC.

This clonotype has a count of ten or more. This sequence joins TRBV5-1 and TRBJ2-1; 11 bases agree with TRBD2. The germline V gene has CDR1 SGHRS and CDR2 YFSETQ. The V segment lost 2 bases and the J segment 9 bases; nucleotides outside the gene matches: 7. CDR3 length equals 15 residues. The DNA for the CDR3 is TGCGCCAGCAGCTTAGCGGCTAGCGGGAGGTCTGAGCAGTTCTTC. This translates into CASSLAASGRSEQFF.

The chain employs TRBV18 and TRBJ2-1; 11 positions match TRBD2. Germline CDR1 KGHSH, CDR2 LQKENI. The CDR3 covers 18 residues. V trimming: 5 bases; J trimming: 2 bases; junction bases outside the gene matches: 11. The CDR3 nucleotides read TGTGCCAGCTCATGGAGTCTAGCGGGAGGCACGACCTACAATGAGCAGTTCTTC. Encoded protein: CASSWSLAGGTTYNEQFF. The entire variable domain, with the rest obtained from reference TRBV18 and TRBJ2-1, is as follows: NAGVMQNPRHLVRRRGQEARLRCSPMKGHSHVYWYRQLPEEGLKFMVYLQKENIIDESGMPKERFSAEFPKEGPSILRIQQVVRGDSAAYFCASSWSLAGGTTYNEQFFGPGTRLTVL.

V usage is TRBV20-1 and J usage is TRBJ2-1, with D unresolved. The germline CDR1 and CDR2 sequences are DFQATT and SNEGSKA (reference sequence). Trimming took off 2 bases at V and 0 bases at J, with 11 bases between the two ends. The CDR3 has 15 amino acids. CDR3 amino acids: CSARLPQYSYNEQFF. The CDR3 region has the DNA TGCAGTGCTAGACTCCCCCAATACTCCTACAATGAGCAGTTCTTC.

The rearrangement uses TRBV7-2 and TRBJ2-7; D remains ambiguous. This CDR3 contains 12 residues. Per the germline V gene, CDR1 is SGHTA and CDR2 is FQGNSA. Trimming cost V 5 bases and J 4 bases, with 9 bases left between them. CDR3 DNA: TGTGCCAGCAGCCCGCCGGCTTACGAGCAGTACTTC. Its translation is CASSPPAYEQYF.

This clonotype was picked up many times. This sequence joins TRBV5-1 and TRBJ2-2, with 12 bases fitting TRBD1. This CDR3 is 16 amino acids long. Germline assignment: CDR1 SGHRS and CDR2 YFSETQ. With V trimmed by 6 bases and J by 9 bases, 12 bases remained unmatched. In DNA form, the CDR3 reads TGCGCCAGCACCCTCCGGGACAGGGGGCGAGACAGGGAGCTGTTTTTT. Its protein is CASTLRDRGRDRELFF.

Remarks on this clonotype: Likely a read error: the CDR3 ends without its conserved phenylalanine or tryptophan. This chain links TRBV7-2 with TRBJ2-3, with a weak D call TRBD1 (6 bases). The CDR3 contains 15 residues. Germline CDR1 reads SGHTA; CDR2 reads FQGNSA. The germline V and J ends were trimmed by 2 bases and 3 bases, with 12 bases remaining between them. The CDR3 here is CASSLRGRGTDTQYL. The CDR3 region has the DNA TGTGCCAGCAGCTTAAGGGGCAGGGGAACAGATACGCAGTATTTA.

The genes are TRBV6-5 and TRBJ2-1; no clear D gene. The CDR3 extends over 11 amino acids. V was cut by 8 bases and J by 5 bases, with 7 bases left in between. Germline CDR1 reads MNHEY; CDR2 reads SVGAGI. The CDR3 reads CASGEDNEQFF. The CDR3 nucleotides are TGTGCCAGCGGCGAGGACAATGAGCAGTTCTTC.

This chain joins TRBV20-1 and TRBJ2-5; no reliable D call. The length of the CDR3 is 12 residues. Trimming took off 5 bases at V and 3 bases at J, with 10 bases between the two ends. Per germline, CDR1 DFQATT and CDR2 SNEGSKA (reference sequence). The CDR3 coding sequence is TGCAGTGCTGTGGGCCGAAAAGAGACCCAGTACTTC. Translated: CSAVGRKETQYF.

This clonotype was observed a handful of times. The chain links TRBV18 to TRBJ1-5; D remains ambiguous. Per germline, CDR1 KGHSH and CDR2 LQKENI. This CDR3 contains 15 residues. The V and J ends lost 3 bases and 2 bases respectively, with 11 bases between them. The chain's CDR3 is CASSPVQSRNQPQHF. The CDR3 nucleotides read TGTGCCAGCTCACCGGTACAGTCCCGCAATCAGCCCCAGCATTTT. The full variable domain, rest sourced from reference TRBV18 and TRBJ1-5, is NAGVMQNPRHLVRRRGQEARLRCSPMKGHSHVYWYRQLPEEGLKFMVYLQKENIIDESGMPKERFSAEFPKEGPSILRIQQVVRGDSAAYFCASSPVQSRNQPQHFGDGTRLSIL.

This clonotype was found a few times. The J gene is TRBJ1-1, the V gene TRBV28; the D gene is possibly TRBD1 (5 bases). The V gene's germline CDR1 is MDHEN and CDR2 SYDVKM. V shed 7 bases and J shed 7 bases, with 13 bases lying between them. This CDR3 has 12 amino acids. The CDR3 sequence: CASTPRGGEAFF. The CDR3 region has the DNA TGTGCCAGCACTCCTAGGGGAGGTGAAGCTTTCTTT.

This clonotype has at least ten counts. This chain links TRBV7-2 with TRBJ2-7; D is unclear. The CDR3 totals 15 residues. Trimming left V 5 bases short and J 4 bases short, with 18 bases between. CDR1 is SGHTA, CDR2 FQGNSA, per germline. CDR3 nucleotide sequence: TGTGCCAGCAGCCTCGACGGGTTTGAAGCTTACGAGCAGTACTTC. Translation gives CASSLDGFEAYEQYF.